The present entry profiles one T cell receptor (beta chain) with its context. No antigen is known for it. The junction had 8 bases not matched to a gene; V was cut back by 0 bases and J by 7 bases. The germline CDR1 and CDR2 sequences are DFQATT and SNEGSKA (reference sequence). The CDR3 sequence is 15 residues long. The data were taken from a study of identical twins. Study results and caveats: Beta clonotypes that were abundant in cord blood contained fewer insertions, a pattern absent from memory repertoires. Weaker excess twin sharing was seen among beta out-of-frame sequences.

A universal primer site was created by template switching, with the cDNA bearing unique molecular identifiers. One entry per CDR3 protein, called by TCRdb with MiXCR from the 5' RACE reads. Of about 480,000 distinct CDR3 sequences listed, about 14% are singletons. These data were also reused for a study on yellow fever vaccine responses in identical twins.

The receptor was isolated from a woman aged 18-29 years in good health. Input material: CD4+ T cells sorted from blood. J is TRBJ2-1 and V is TRBV20-1; 8 bases align to TRBD1. CDR3 coding DNA: TGCAGTGCTAGAGATCGACAGGGGAATAGGAATGAGCAGTTCTTC. Its translation is CSARDRQGNRNEQFF.